This TCR beta chain was sequenced for a study of blood T cell repertoires in COVID-19. Authors' data handling: Amplification from reference gene primers served as the basis for estimated nucleated cell counts. Profiling relied on immunoSEQ multiplex PCR, and the TCRdb table lists in-frame clones only, not all of them. D and trimming come from the DNA, and the V and J calls and clone size come from that table. The repertoire holds fewer than 80,000 clones, 75% to 90% seen once, with about 2.7% in the top ten. CDR1 is LNHDA and CDR2 is SQIVND in the germline V gene (reference sequence). The CDR3 is made up of 19 amino acids. With 6 bases clipped from V and 6 bases from J, the junction kept 21 bases outside the gene matches.

This rearrangement joins TRBV19 to TRBJ1-1; 11 positions agree with TRBD1. The sample comprised peripheral blood. This receptor was taken from a human donor in a cohort sampled during active COVID-19. The CDR3 here is CASSPTRRDRGKSSPEAFF. CDR3 bases: TGTGCCAGTAGCCCGACTAGAAGGGACAGGGGGAAGAGTAGTCCTGAAGCTTTCTTT.